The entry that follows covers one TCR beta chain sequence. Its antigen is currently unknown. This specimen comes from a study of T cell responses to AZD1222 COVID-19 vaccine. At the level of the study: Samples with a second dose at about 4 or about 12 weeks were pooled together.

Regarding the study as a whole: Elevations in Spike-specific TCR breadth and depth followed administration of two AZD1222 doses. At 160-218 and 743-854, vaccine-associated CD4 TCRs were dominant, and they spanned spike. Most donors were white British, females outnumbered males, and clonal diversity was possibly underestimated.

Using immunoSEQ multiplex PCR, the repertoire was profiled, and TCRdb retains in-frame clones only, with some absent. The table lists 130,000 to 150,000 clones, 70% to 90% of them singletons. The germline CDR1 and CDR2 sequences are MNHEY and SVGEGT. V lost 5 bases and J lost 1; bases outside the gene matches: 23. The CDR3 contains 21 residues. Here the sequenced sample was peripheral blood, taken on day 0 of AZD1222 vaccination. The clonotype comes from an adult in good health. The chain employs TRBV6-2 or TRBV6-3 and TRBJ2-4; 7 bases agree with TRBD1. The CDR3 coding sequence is TGTGCCAGCAGTCCCGTATTAGGGGGCAGGGATGTGTTCTGGGCCAAAAACATTCAGTACTTC. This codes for CASSPVLGGRDVFWAKNIQYF.